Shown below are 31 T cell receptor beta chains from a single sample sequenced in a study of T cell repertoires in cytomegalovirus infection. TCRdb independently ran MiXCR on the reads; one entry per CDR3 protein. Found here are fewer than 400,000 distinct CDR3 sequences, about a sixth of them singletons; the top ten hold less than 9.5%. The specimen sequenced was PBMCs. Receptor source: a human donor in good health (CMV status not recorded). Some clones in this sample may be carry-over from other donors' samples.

The CDR3 coding sequence is TGTGCCAGCATGTTACTGGGGGAGGGCCTGAACGAGCAGTACTTC. Translation: CASMLLGEGLNEQYF. The rearrangement uses TRBV12-3 or TRBV12-4 and TRBJ2-7; 7 bases line up with TRBD2. The CDR3 has 15 amino acids. Trimming took 7 bases from V and 5 from J; bases not matched to a gene: 14.

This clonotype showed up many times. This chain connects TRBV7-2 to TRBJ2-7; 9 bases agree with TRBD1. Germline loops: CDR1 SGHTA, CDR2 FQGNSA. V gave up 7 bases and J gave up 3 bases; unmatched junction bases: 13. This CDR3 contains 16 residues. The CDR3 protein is CASNRQGGGLSYEQYF. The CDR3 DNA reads TGTGCCAGCAACCGACAGGGGGGAGGCCTCAGCTACGAGCAGTACTTC.

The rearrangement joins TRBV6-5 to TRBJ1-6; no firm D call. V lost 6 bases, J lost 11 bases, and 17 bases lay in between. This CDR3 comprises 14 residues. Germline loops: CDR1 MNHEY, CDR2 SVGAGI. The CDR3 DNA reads TGTGCCAGCAGCGTGGTCCGTCAGAGGGCACCCCTCCACTTT. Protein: CASSVVRQRAPLHF.

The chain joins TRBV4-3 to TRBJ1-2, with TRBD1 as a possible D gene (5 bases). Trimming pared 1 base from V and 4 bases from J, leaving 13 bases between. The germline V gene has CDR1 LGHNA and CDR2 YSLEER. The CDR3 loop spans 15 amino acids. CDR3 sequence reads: CASSQGPGHLYGYTF. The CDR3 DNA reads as TGCGCCAGCAGCCAAGGGCCAGGACATCTCTATGGCTACACCTTC.

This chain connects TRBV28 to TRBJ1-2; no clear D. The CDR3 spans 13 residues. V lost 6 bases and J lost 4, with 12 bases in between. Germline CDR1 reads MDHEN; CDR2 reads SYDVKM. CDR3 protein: CASRLGRVYGYTF. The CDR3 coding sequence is TGTGCCAGCAGACTAGGGCGCGTCTATGGCTACACCTTC.

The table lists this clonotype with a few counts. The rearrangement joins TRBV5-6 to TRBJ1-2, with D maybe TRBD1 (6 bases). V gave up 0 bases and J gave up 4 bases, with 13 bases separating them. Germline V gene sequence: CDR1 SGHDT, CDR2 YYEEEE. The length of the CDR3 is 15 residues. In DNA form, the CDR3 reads TGTGCCAGCAGCTTGGGTTACAGGGTACTCTATGGCTACACCTTC. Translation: CASSLGYRVLYGYTF.

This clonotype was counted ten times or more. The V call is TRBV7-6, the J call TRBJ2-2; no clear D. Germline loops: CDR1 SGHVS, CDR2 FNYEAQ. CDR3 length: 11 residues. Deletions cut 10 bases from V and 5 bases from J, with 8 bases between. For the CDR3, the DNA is TGTGCCACCCGTGAGACCGGGGAGCTGTTTTTT. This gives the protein CATRETGELFF.

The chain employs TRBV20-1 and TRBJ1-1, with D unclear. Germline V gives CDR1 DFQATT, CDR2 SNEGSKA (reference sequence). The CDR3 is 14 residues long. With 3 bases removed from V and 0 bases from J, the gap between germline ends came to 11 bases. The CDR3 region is CSASVGLLNTEAFF. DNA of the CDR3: TGCAGTGCTAGTGTCGGCCTTCTGAACACTGAAGCTTTCTTT.

As DNA, the CDR3 is TGTGCCAGCAGAGGAGGGGGCCGGTACGAGCAGTACTTC. Its protein product is CASRGGGRYEQYF. This chain uses TRBV12-3 or TRBV12-4 with TRBJ2-7; tentative D call: TRBD1 (7 bases). The CDR3 sequence is 13 residues long. V was cut by 6 bases and J by 4 bases, with 13 bases left in between.

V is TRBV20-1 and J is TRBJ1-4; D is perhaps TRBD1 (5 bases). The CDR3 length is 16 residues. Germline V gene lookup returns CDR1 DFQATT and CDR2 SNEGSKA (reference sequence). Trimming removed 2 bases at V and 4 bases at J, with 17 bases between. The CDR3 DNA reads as TGCAGTGCTAGAAGGGGCCCCGCCCAGCTTAATGAAAAACTGTTTTTT. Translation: CSARRGPAQLNEKLFF.

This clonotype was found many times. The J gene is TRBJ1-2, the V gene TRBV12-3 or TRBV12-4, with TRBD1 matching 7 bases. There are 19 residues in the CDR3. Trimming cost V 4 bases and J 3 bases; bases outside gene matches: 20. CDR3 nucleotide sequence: TGTGCCAGCAGTTCAACACAGGGGCTTGTATGGGATAGTGACTATGGCTACACCTTC. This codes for CASSSTQGLVWDSDYGYTF.

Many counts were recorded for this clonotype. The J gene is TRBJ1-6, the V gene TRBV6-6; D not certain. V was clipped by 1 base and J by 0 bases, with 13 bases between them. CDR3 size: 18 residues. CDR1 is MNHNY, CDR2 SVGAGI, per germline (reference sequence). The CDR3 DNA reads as TGTGCCAGCAGTTACTTCAGTCACTCGAGCTCCTATAATTCACCCCTCCACTTT. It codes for CASSYFSHSSSYNSPLHF.

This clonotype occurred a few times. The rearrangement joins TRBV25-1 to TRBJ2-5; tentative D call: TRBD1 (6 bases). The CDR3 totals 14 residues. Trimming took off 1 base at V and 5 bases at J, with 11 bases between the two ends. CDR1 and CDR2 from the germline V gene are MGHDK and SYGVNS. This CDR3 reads CASSELQGRETQYF. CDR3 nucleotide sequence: TGTGCCAGCAGTGAATTGCAGGGGCGTGAGACCCAGTACTTC.

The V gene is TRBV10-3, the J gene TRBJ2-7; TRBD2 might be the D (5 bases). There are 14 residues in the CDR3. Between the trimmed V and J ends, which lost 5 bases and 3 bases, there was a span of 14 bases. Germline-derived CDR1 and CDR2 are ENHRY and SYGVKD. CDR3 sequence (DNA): TGTGCCATCAGTAGAACGGACGGGAACTACGAGCAGTACTTC. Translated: CAISRTDGNYEQYF.

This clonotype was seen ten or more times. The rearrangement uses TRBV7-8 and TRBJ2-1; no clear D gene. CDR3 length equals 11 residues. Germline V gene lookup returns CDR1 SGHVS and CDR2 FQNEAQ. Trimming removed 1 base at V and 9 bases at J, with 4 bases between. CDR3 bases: TGTGCCAGCAGCTTAGGTATTGAGCAGTTCTTC. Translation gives CASSLGIEQFF.

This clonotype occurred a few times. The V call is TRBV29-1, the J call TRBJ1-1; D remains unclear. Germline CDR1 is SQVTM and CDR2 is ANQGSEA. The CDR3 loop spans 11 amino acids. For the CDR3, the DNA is TGCACCACCCTGGGAGTCACTGAAGCTTTCTTT. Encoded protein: CTTLGVTEAFF.

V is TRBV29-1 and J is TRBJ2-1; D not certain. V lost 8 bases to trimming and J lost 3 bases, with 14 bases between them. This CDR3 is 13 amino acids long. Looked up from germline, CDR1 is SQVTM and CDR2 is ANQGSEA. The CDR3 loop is CSTLIGFYNEQFF. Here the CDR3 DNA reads TGCAGCACCCTCATCGGTTTCTACAATGAGCAGTTCTTC.

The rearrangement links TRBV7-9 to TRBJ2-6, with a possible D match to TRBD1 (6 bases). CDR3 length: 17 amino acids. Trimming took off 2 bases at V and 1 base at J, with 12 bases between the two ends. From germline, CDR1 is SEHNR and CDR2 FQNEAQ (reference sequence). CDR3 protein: CASSLNRGQSGANVLTF. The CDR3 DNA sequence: TGTGCCAGCAGCTTAAACCGAGGACAGTCTGGGGCCAACGTCCTGACTTTC.

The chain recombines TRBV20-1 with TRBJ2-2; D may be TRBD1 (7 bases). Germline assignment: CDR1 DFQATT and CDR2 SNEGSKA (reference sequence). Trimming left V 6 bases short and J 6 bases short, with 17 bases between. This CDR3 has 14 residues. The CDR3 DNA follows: TGCAGTGCCCCCCAGGGGGGTTCAGCCGGGGAGCTGTTTTTT. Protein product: CSAPQGGSAGELFF.

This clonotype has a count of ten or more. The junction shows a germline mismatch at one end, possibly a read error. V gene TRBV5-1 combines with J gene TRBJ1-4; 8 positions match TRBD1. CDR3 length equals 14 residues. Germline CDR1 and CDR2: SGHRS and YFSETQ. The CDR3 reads CASSFDRGGEKLFF. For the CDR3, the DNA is TGTGCCAGCAGCTTTGACAGGGGAGGTGAAAAACTGTTTTTT.

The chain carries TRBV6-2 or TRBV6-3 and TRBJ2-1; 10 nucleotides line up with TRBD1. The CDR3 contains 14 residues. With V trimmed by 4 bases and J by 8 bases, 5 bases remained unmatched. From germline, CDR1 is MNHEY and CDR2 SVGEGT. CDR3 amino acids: CASSWDRGFYEQFF. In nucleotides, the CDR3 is TGTGCCAGCAGTTGGGACAGGGGATTTTATGAGCAGTTCTTC.

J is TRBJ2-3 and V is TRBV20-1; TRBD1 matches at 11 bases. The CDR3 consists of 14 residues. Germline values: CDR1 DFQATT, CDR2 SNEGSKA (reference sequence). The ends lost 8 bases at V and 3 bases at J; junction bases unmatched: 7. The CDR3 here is CSSRTGGVTDTQYF. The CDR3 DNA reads TGCAGTTCCAGGACAGGGGGCGTTACAGATACGCAGTATTTT.

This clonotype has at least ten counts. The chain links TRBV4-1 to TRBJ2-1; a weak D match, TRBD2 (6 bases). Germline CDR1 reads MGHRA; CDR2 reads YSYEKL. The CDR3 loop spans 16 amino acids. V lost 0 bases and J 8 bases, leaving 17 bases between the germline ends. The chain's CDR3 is CASSQEEGRQRDEQFF. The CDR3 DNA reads TGCGCCAGCAGCCAAGAGGAGGGTAGGCAGCGCGATGAGCAGTTCTTC.

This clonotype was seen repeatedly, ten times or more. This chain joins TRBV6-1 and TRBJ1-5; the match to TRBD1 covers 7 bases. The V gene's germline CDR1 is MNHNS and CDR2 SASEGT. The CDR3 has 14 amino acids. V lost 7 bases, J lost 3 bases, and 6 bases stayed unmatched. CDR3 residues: CASTGGQINQPQHF. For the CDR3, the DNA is TGTGCCAGCACCGGGGGACAGATCAATCAGCCCCAGCATTTT.

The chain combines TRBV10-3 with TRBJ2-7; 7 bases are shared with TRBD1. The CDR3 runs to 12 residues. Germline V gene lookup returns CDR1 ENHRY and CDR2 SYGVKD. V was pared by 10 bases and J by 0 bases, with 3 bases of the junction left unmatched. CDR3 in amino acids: CATGDSSYEQYF. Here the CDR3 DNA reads TGTGCCACCGGGGACAGCTCCTACGAGCAGTACTTC.

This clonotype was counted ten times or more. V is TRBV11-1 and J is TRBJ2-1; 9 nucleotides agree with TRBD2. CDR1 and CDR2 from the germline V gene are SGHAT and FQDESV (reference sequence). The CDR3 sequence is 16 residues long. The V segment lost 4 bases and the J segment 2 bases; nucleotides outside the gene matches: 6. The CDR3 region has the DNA TGTGCCAGCAGCTCGGTAGCGGGGGAAGCCTACAATGAGCAGTTCTTC. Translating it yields CASSSVAGEAYNEQFF.

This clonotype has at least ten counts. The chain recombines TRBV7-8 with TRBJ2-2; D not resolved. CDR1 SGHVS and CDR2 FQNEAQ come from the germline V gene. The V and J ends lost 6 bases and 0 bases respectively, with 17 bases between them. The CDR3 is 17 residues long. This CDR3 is CASRGNPEASNTGELFF. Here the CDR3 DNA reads TGTGCCAGCAGAGGTAACCCAGAGGCCTCGAACACCGGGGAGCTGTTTTTT.

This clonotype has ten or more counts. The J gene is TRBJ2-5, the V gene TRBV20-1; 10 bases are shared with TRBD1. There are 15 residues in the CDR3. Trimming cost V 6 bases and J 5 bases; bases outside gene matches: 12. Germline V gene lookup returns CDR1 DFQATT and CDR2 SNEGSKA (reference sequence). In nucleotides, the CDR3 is TGCAGTGCGACTGACAGGGGGCGATGGTCGGAGACCCAGTACTTC. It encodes CSATDRGRWSETQYF.

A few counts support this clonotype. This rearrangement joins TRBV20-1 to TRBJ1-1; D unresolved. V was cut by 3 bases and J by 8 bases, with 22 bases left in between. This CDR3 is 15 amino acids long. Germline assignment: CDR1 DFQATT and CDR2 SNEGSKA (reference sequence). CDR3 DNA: TGCAGTGCTAGTCCCTCAACCACGGGCCGGGCGGAAGCTTTCTTT. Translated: CSASPSTTGRAEAFF.

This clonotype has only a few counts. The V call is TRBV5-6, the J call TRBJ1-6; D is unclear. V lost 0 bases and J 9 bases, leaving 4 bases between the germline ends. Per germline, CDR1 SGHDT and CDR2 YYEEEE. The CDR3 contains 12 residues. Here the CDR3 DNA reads TGTGCCAGCAGCTTGGGGGTTTCACCCCTCCACTTT. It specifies CASSLGVSPLHF.

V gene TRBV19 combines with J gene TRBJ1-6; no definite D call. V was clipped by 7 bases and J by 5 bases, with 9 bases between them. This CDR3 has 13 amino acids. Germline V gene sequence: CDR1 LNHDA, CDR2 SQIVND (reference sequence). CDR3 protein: CASMLGHNSPLHF. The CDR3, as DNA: TGTGCCAGTATGCTCGGCCATAATTCACCCCTCCACTTT.